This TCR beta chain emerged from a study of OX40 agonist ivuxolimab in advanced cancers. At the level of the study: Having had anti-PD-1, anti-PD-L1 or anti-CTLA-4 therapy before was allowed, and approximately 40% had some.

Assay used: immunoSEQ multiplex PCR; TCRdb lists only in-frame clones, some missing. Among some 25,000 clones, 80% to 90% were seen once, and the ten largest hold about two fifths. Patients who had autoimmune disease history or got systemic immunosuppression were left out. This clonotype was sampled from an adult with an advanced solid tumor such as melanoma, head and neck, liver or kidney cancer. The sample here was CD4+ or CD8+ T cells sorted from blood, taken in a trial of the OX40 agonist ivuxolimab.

The CDR3, as DNA: TGTGCCAGCAGCCGGGCGGCAGGGAAGAACACTGAAGCTTTCTTT. Encoded protein: CASSRAAGKNTEAFF. The genes are TRBV7-9 and TRBJ1-1; possibly TRBD1 for D (5 bases). This CDR3 has 15 amino acids. The V gene's germline CDR1 is SEHNR and CDR2 FQNEAQ (reference sequence). Trimming removed 5 bases from V and 1 base from J, with 14 bases in between.